The 27 T cell receptor beta chains in this list originate from one sample, sequenced in a study of vaccination and CD4 T cells after COVID-19 (dated 2022 in TCRdb). Library generation was performed with PCR. Sequencing was performed on an Illumina iSeq 100. At the Johns Hopkins FTIC core, DNA from the cultured CD4+ T cells underwent TCR sequencing with the Oncomine TCR Beta short-read assay. TCRdb itself trimmed the public reads at Q25 with fastp, ran MiXCR and retained productive beta chains. A single entry per CDR3 protein holds the most common genes and DNA from its merged rows. The sample includes about 4,000 distinct CDR3 sequences, with 30% to 45% observed a single time. Clones ranked in the top ten supply approximately 40% of the sample. Explained via the paper, the treatment or condition label denotes: approximately 11-day PBMC culture with coronavirus spike peptide pools or control peptides (ViraFEST assay). CD4+ T cells from unexposed donors were collected before the COVID-19 pandemic (2011-2018).

Their antigen targets remain unknown. What was sequenced was CD4+ T cells from blood, cultured in vitro. All receptors derive from a human donor in good health.

Only a few counts were recorded for this clonotype. The chain employs TRBV19 and TRBJ1-5; unclear D gene. This CDR3 region has 13 residues. Trimming shortened V by 2 bases and J by 6 bases, and 8 bases separated the two germline ends. From germline, CDR1 is LNHDA and CDR2 SQIVND (reference sequence). The CDR3 loop reads CASSIRVSQPQHF. CDR3 DNA: TGTGCCAGTAGTATAAGGGTGAGTCAGCCCCAGCATTTT.

This clonotype was detected only a few times. This chain joins TRBV29-1 and TRBJ1-2; 7 nucleotides match TRBD1. V gave up 4 bases and J gave up 2 bases; unmatched junction bases: 7. CDR3 length equals 14 residues. Germline V gene lookup returns CDR1 SQVTM and CDR2 ANQGSEA. The CDR3 DNA is TGCAGCGTTGCGCCAGGGGGGAGGAACTATGGCTACACCTTC. Protein product: CSVAPGGRNYGYTF.

This clonotype came up a few times. The J gene is TRBJ1-2, the V gene TRBV10-3; TRBD1 is a possible D gene (6 bases). V lost 7 bases, J lost 4 bases, and 16 bases lay in between. CDR1 and CDR2 (germline): ENHRY, SYGVKD. The CDR3 consists of 14 residues. CDR3 residues: CAITASSDSYGYTF. CDR3 DNA sequence: TGTGCCATCACGGCCTCCTCGGACAGCTATGGCTACACCTTC.

The V and J genes are TRBV27 and TRBJ1-4; D is possibly TRBD1 (6 bases). Germline loops: CDR1 MNHEY, CDR2 SMNVEV (reference sequence). V lost 5 bases and J lost 7, with 14 bases in between. The CDR3 runs 14 residues. CDR3 region: CASSPPGASEKLFF. Written as DNA, the CDR3 is TGTGCCAGCAGTCCTCCGGGGGCTAGTGAAAAACTGTTTTTT.

The J gene is TRBJ1-3, the V gene TRBV6-5; no definite D call. Germline CDR1 is MNHEY and CDR2 is SVGAGI. V shed 1 base and J shed 1 base, with 11 bases lying between them. CDR3 length: 16 residues. The DNA for the CDR3 is TGTGCCAGCAGTTACTACGGGGATAATTCTGGAAACACCATATATTTT. It yields the protein CASSYYGDNSGNTIYF.

Relative to its sample, this clonotype is hyperexpanded (1% or more). The chain combines TRBV7-2 with TRBJ1-2; 8 nucleotides align to TRBD1. CDR1 is SGHTA and CDR2 is FQGNSA in the germline V gene. The V and J ends lost 4 bases and 7 bases, in that order; junction bases with no gene match: 11. The CDR3 covers 15 residues. As DNA, the CDR3 is TGTGCCAGCAGCTCGTACCAGACAGGGGTCGGTGGCTACACCTTC. The encoded protein is CASSSYQTGVGGYTF.

The V gene is TRBV20-1, the J gene TRBJ1-2; tentatively, D is TRBD1 (5 bases). Trimming shortened V by 0 bases and J by 2 bases, and 10 bases separated the two germline ends. Germline CDR1 is DFQATT and CDR2 is SNEGSKA (reference sequence). CDR3 length equals 14 residues. CDR3 loop: CSARDNQGNYGYTF. CDR3 sequence (DNA): TGCAGTGCTAGAGATAATCAGGGAAACTATGGCTACACCTTC.

This clonotype was counted only a few times. The chain joins TRBV2 to TRBJ2-1; TRBD1 aligns across 9 bases. The germline V gene has CDR1 SNHLY and CDR2 FYNNEI. Losses at the gene ends were 6 bases for V and 0 bases for J; bases not matched to a gene: 6. The CDR3 is 16 amino acids. The CDR3 protein is CASRPGTGSSYNEQFF. The DNA for the CDR3 is TGTGCCAGCAGACCCGGGACAGGGAGCTCCTACAATGAGCAGTTCTTC.

V gene TRBV2 combines with J gene TRBJ2-7; D may be TRBD2 (5 bases). Germline CDR1 reads SNHLY; CDR2 reads FYNNEI. The CDR3 loop spans 14 amino acids. The CDR3 bases are TGTGCGACCCTGAGTGACTACACTTCCTACGAGCAGTACTTC. It specifies CATLSDYTSYEQYF.

This clonotype has more than one count but fewer than ten. V usage is TRBV12-3 or TRBV12-4 and J usage is TRBJ2-5; 8 bases are a match to TRBD1. V was pared by 5 bases and J by 4 bases, with 3 bases of the junction left unmatched. The CDR3 is made up of 13 amino acids. The CDR3 protein is CASSKQGGETQYF. CDR3 DNA sequence: TGTGCCAGCAGTAAACAGGGGGGAGAGACCCAGTACTTC.

This chain connects TRBV27 to TRBJ1-2, with TRBD1 identical over 10 bases. Per the germline V gene, CDR1 is MNHEY and CDR2 is SMNVEV (reference sequence). The ends lost 3 bases at V and 3 bases at J; junction bases unmatched: 4. This CDR3 has 15 amino acids. For the CDR3, the DNA is TGTGCCAGCAGTTTGGGACAGGGGATGCACTATGGCTACACCTTC. Amino acids: CASSLGQGMHYGYTF.

V and J are TRBV5-1 and TRBJ1-6; the D is unclear. The germline V and J ends were trimmed by 0 bases and 2 bases, with 6 bases remaining between them. This CDR3 has 15 residues. Per the germline V gene, CDR1 is SGHRS and CDR2 is YFSETQ. The CDR3 region is CASSLGETYNSPLHF. The CDR3, as DNA: TGCGCCAGCAGCTTGGGTGAAACCTATAATTCACCCCTCCACTTT.

This chain uses TRBV11-2 with TRBJ1-2; 10 bases match TRBD1. Germline lookup yields CDR1 SGHAT and CDR2 FQNNGV. The CDR3 sequence is 16 residues long. The V gene end was trimmed by 4 bases and the J gene end by 4 bases; junction bases not matched to a gene: 9. The CDR3 DNA is TGTGCCAGCAGCTCTATCCGGGACAGGGGTGTCTATGGCTACACCTTC. This sequence encodes CASSSIRDRGVYGYTF.

J is TRBJ2-5 and V is TRBV6-1; D remains unclear. V was pared by 1 base and J by 4 bases, with 7 bases between. This CDR3 contains 13 residues. Germline V gene data show CDR1 as MNHNS and CDR2 as SASEGT. The CDR3 reads CASSEVPTETQYF. The CDR3 DNA reads TGTGCCAGCAGTGAAGTTCCTACAGAGACCCAGTACTTC.

Only a few counts were recorded for this clonotype. The V and J genes are TRBV20-1 and TRBJ1-1, with a weak D call TRBD1 (5 bases). V lost 6 bases and J 2 bases, leaving 13 bases between the germline ends. This CDR3 region has 13 residues. Looked up from germline, CDR1 is DFQATT and CDR2 is SNEGSKA (reference sequence). The chain's CDR3 is CSATRDPNTEAFF. The CDR3 bases are TGCAGTGCGACCCGGGACCCCAACACTGAAGCTTTCTTT.

Only a few counts were recorded for this clonotype. The CDR3 bases are TGTGCCATCAAAACAGACCAAGAGACCCAGTACTTC. It encodes CAIKTDQETQYF. V is TRBV10-3 and J is TRBJ2-5; the D is unclear. Between the trimmed V and J ends, which lost 7 bases and 0 bases, there was a span of 6 bases. CDR1 is ENHRY and CDR2 is SYGVKD in the germline V gene. CDR3 length: 12 amino acids.

The chain uses TRBV7-9 and TRBJ1-2; 7 bases line up with TRBD1. This CDR3 is built from 15 residues. The V gene's germline CDR1 is SEHNR and CDR2 FQNEAQ (reference sequence). V was pared by 5 bases and J by 8 bases, with 14 bases of the junction left unmatched. The CDR3 reads CASSHPRGLLGGYTF. In DNA, the CDR3 is TGTGCCAGCAGCCATCCGAGGGGGCTGCTGGGAGGCTACACCTTC.

The chain couples TRBV9 to TRBJ1-3; D not resolved. This CDR3 contains 13 residues. CDR1 is SGDLS, CDR2 YYNGEE, per germline. The V end was cut by 0 bases, the J end by 8 bases, with 9 bases between. The CDR3 DNA sequence: TGTGCCAGCAGCGTAGGGACCCCGGACACCATATATTTT. It specifies CASSVGTPDTIYF.

The chain couples TRBV6-5 to TRBJ1-5; D gene unclear. There are 15 residues in the CDR3. The germline V gene encodes CDR1 MNHEY and CDR2 SVGAGI. Trimming cost V 2 bases and J 1 base, with 9 bases left between them. CDR3 coding DNA: TGTGCCAGCAGTTACGGGAGACAAAGCAATCAGCCCCAGCATTTT. As protein: CASSYGRQSNQPQHF.

This clonotype is medium-sized by share. The chain combines TRBV5-1 with TRBJ2-1; D not certain. The germline V gene encodes CDR1 SGHRS and CDR2 YFSETQ. Trimming removed 4 bases from V and 8 bases from J, with 10 bases in between. This CDR3 region has 12 residues. The CDR3 DNA reads as TGCGCCAGCAGCCCCCCAAGCGATGAGCAGTTCTTC. Its protein is CASSPPSDEQFF. The full variable domain, its missing parts supplied by reference TRBV5-1 and TRBJ2-1, is KAGVTQTPRYLIKTRGQQVTLSCSPISGHRSVSWYQQTPGQGLQFLFEYFSETQRNKGNFPGRFSGRQFSNSRSEMNVSTLELGDSALYLCASSPPSDEQFFGPGTRLTVL.

This chain uses TRBV2 with TRBJ2-7; no reliable D call. The germline V and J ends were trimmed by 8 bases and 0 bases, with 14 bases remaining between them. CDR3 length: 14 residues. Germline loops: CDR1 SNHLY, CDR2 FYNNEI. CDR3 sequence: CASVGSVSSYEQYF. CDR3 DNA sequence: TGTGCCAGCGTCGGATCGGTAAGCTCCTACGAGCAGTACTTC.

V usage is TRBV19 and J usage is TRBJ1-6; D is possibly TRBD1 (5 bases). The germline V gene encodes CDR1 LNHDA and CDR2 SQIVND (reference sequence). CDR3 length: 14 amino acids. V gave up 4 bases and J gave up 10 bases, with 14 bases separating them. CDR3 nucleotides: TGTGCCAGTAGTAATCAGGGAAGTGTCTCACCCCTCCACTTT. Translated, it gives CASSNQGSVSPLHF.

The gene calls are TRBV27 and TRBJ2-1, with D possibly TRBD2 on 6 matching bases. V was shortened by 3 bases and J by 2 bases, with 8 bases between the two germline ends. CDR3 length: 14 residues. Germline assignment: CDR1 MNHEY and CDR2 SMNVEV (reference sequence). The CDR3 nucleotides read TGTGCCAGCAGTTTGCTAGCGCCCTACAATGAGCAGTTCTTC. Protein: CASSLLAPYNEQFF.

The gene calls are TRBV20-1 and TRBJ2-2; 10 bases fit TRBD2. Germline-derived CDR1 and CDR2 are DFQATT and SNEGSKA (reference sequence). The CDR3 covers 18 residues. V lost 0 bases to trimming and J lost 3 bases; unmatched junction nucleotides: 10. The DNA of the CDR3 is TGCAGTGCTAGAGATCGTGGGGTAGCGGGGGGATACACCGGGGAGCTGTTTTTT. As protein: CSARDRGVAGGYTGELFF.

This clonotype has more than one count but fewer than ten. The gene calls are TRBV20-1 and TRBJ1-2; possibly TRBD1 for D (5 bases). The CDR3 covers 12 residues. Germline-derived CDR1 and CDR2 are DFQATT and SNEGSKA (reference sequence). V lost 3 bases to trimming and J lost 4 bases, with 9 bases between them. The CDR3 coding sequence is TGCAGTGCTAGGGTGGGGACCTATGGCTACACCTTC. It encodes CSARVGTYGYTF.

The chain employs TRBV9 and TRBJ1-2, with D unresolved. V lost 4 bases and J lost 8, with 18 bases in between. The CDR3 sequence is 14 residues long. Germline CDR1 SGDLS, CDR2 YYNGEE. CDR3 loop: CASSPAGVSWGYTF. CDR3 DNA sequence: TGTGCCAGCAGCCCGGCGGGAGTATCGTGGGGCTACACCTTC.

As for this clonotype: One junction end does not reproduce the germline sequence, and a read error may be involved. The V gene is TRBV19, the J gene TRBJ1-2; D is unresolved. The CDR3 runs to 13 residues. The germline CDR1 and CDR2 sequences are LNHDA and SQIVND (reference sequence). CDR3 in amino acids: CVSRGGPHWGYTF. CDR3 sequence (DNA): TGTGTCAGTCGGGGAGGGCCCCATTGGGGCTACACCTTC. Complete variable domain (other parts from reference TRBV19 and TRBJ1-2): DGGITQSPKYLFRKEGQNVTLSCEQNLNHDAMYWYRQDPGQGLRLIYYSQIVNDFQKGDIAEGYSVSREKKESFPLTVTSAQKNPTAFYLCVSRGGPHWGYTFGSGTRLTVV.